This note documents a single T cell receptor beta chain sequence. Trimming shortened V by 5 bases and J by 4 bases, and 12 bases separated the two germline ends. The CDR3 extends over 14 amino acids. This entry comes from a study of blood T cells in healthy people across ages. In the study overall: With template switching, about one barcoded beta molecule was captured per two T cells.

Primers used in a second PCR of roughly 7 to 12 cycles were a sample-barcoded 5' primer and a J-beta primer mix. Unique molecular identifiers of 12 random nucleotides labeled each cDNA. One entry per CDR3 protein, called by TCRdb with MiXCR from the 5' RACE reads. The sample lists about 1.5 million distinct CDR3 sequences; about 42% were seen once. The chain uses TRBV12-3 or TRBV12-4 and TRBJ1-5; tentative D call: TRBD1 (6 bases). This sequence was found in a woman between 18 and 29 years old in good health. The sample consisted of blood. CDR3 residues: CASSPRQVNQPQHF. CDR3 sequence (DNA): TGTGCCAGCAGTCCCCGACAGGTTAATCAGCCCCAGCATTTT.